Presented here are 15 T cell receptor beta chains from one specimen sequenced in a study of HIV-infected patients and healthy controls. No cell fractionation was done, so the repertoire covers all unsorted peripheral blood T cells. Reverse transcription used approximately 500 ng RNA and constant-region primers for alpha and beta. Each of the alpha and beta chains got its own library through chain-specific third strand synthesis with indices. TCRdb re-called the 5' RACE reads with MiXCR, one entry per CDR3 protein. Of roughly 10,000 distinct CDR3 sequences listed, 5.2% are singletons. The sample in question was blood, obtained before antiretroviral therapy. These receptors were obtained from an adult with HIV infection.

This clonotype was picked up many times. The genes are TRBV12-3 or TRBV12-4 and TRBJ1-2, with a tentative D call TRBD1 (6 bases). V was cut by 6 bases and J by 7 bases, with 18 bases left in between. The CDR3 contains 14 residues. The CDR3 loop is CASREDSQDTGYTF. In DNA form, the CDR3 reads TGTGCCAGCAGAGAGGACAGTCAAGACACTGGCTACACCTTC.

This clonotype has a count of ten or more. The chain employs TRBV9 and TRBJ2-3, with 10 bases fitting TRBD2. The CDR3 is 16 amino acids. V lost 0 bases and J lost 5; bases outside the gene matches: 6. Germline CDR1 SGDLS, CDR2 YYNGEE. The CDR3 sequence is CASSVEAGGGKDTQYF. As DNA, the CDR3 is TGTGCCAGCAGCGTAGAAGCGGGGGGGGGAAAAGATACGCAGTATTTT.

This clonotype was seen ten or more times. This chain connects TRBV28 to TRBJ1-4; 8 nucleotides agree with TRBD1. The CDR3 runs 18 residues. J was trimmed by 3 bases and V by 4 bases; bases with no gene match: 13. Germline CDR1 is MDHEN and CDR2 is SYDVKM. The CDR3 nucleotides are TGTGCCAGCAGTTCATACCCCGGTCAGGGGGCAGCTAATGAAAAACTGTTTTTT. Protein product: CASSSYPGQGAANEKLFF.

This clonotype was seen at least ten times. The gene calls are TRBV7-9 and TRBJ2-3; TRBD1 might be the D (6 bases). The V end lost 0 bases, the J end lost 3 bases, and 10 bases lay between the germline ends. The CDR3 runs to 15 residues. The germline CDR1 and CDR2 sequences are SEHNR and FQNEAQ (reference sequence). CDR3: CASSLAGAGTDTQYF. The CDR3 DNA follows: TGTGCCAGCAGCTTAGCGGGGGCAGGAACAGATACGCAGTATTTT.

This clonotype was observed at least ten times. The V gene is TRBV6-1, the J gene TRBJ2-7; TRBD1 matches at 12 bases. Trimming took 4 bases from V and 1 from J; bases not matched to a gene: 2. Per the germline V gene, CDR1 is MNHNS and CDR2 is SASEGT. This CDR3 contains 15 residues. CDR3 sequence: CASSAGQGASYEQYF. The CDR3 DNA is TGTGCCAGCAGTGCGGGACAGGGGGCGTCCTACGAGCAGTACTTC.

By its share, this clonotype is hyperexpanded. Germline and junction disagree at one end, which may indicate a read error. V and J are TRBV5-6 and TRBJ1-2; D gene uncertain. The CDR3 contains 13 residues. Germline V gene data show CDR1 as SGHDT and CDR2 as YYEEEE. The DNA of the CDR3 is TGTGCCAGCACCTTGAACAACAACTATGGCTACACCTTC. This translates into CASTLNNNYGYTF.

This clonotype is labeled as medium-sized. J is TRBJ2-5 and V is TRBV30, with D hard to call. The germline V gene has CDR1 GTSNPN and CDR2 SVGIG (reference sequence). The CDR3 is 12 residues long. The V end was cut by 0 bases, the J end by 5 bases, with 7 bases between. The CDR3 loop is CAWSVLGETQYF. The CDR3 nucleotides are TGTGCCTGGAGTGTACTGGGGGAGACCCAGTACTTC.

This clonotype came up many times. Here the CDR3 reads CASSPRADSYNEQFF. The CDR3 nucleotides are TGTGCCAGCAGTCCGAGGGCGGACTCCTACAATGAGCAGTTCTTC. V usage is TRBV12-3 or TRBV12-4 and J usage is TRBJ2-1; D might be TRBD2 (5 bases). CDR3 length: 15 amino acids. The V gene lost 5 bases and the J gene lost 0 bases, with 11 bases spanning the gap.

By its share, this clonotype is medium-sized (0.01 to 0.1%). The chain recombines TRBV7-9 with TRBJ1-2; D gene uncertain. With 5 bases removed from V and 4 bases from J, the gap between germline ends came to 14 bases. The germline CDR1 and CDR2 sequences are SEHNR and FQNEAQ (reference sequence). The CDR3 sequence is 14 residues long. The CDR3 loop is CASSPAAPSYGYTF. In nucleotides, the CDR3 is TGTGCCAGCAGCCCCGCGGCTCCGTCCTATGGCTACACCTTC.

This clonotype has ten or more counts. The chain joins TRBV2 to TRBJ2-4; 7 bases align to TRBD2. With 8 bases clipped from V and 1 base from J, the junction kept 8 bases outside the gene matches. The CDR3 consists of 15 residues. Germline lookup yields CDR1 SNHLY and CDR2 FYNNEI. CDR3 protein: CASGGERTAKNIQYF. In DNA form, the CDR3 reads TGTGCCAGCGGGGGGGAAAGGACGGCCAAAAACATTCAGTACTTC.

This clonotype was recorded many times. The gene calls are TRBV27 and TRBJ1-5; 8 bases are shared with TRBD1. V was clipped by 7 bases and J by 0 bases; unmatched bases: 8. Per the germline V gene, CDR1 is MNHEY and CDR2 is SMNVEV (reference sequence). The CDR3 is 16 residues long. DNA for the CDR3: TGTGCCAGCATGAGGGCAGGGGGCAGTAGCAATCAGCCCCAGCATTTT. Translating it yields CASMRAGGSSNQPQHF.

This clonotype was detected many times. In DNA, the CDR3 is TGCAGCGTCCCGCTAGCGGGGGGGAGAGATACGCAGTATTTT. Translated, it gives CSVPLAGGRDTQYF. The V call is TRBV29-1, the J call TRBJ2-3; 12 bases fit TRBD2. CDR3 length equals 14 residues. In germline, CDR1 is SQVTM, CDR2 ANQGSEA. Trimming cost V 6 bases and J 5 bases; bases outside gene matches: 6.

This clonotype was seen repeatedly, ten times or more. CDR3 sequence: CASSHYGNTGELFF. Written as DNA, the CDR3 is TGTGCCAGCAGCCACTACGGAAACACCGGGGAGCTGTTTTTT. The genes are TRBV7-7 and TRBJ2-2; no clear D gene. Germline V CDR1 and CDR2: SSHAT, FNYEAQ (reference sequence). V was clipped by 5 bases and J by 2 bases, with 9 bases between them. The CDR3 length is 14 residues.

At least ten counts were recorded for this clonotype. The V and J genes are TRBV6-2 or TRBV6-3 and TRBJ2-1; the D gene is possibly TRBD2 (5 bases). Germline lookup yields CDR1 MNHEY and CDR2 SVGEGT. The V and J ends lost 7 bases and 2 bases respectively, with 12 bases between them. CDR3 length: 14 residues. CDR3 sequence: CASTPLTTYNEQFF. In DNA form, the CDR3 reads TGTGCCAGCACCCCCCTGACTACCTACAATGAGCAGTTCTTC.

Ten or more counts support this clonotype. The CDR3, as DNA: TGTGCCAGCAGCTTGGGACAGGGCTTTACCGAGCAGTACTTC. This sequence encodes CASSLGQGFTEQYF. The chain links TRBV11-2 to TRBJ2-7, with 9 bases that match TRBD1. Per the germline V gene, CDR1 is SGHAT and CDR2 is FQNNGV. V dropped 3 bases and J dropped 6; count of bases not matched to a gene: 6. This CDR3 is built from 14 residues.